This is a list of T cell receptor beta chains from one sample in a study of blood T cell repertoires in COVID-19. This table comes from immunoSEQ multiplex PCR, and its TCRdb copy is limited to in-frame clones, with some not included. The profile covers about 160,000 clones, with around 80% appearing a single time and around 10% taken by the ten largest. The sequencing sample was made of peripheral blood. Receptor source: a man aged 55 to 70 with active or convalescent COVID-19. CDR3s include the opening cysteine and the closing phenylalanine or tryptophan. Fields, in order: CDR3 protein, CDR3 DNA, V gene, clone size, D gene, J gene. The D gene is left open where the match is weak. Size is stated for part of the rows, as once, few or many counts, or as a class when the clone is expanded.

CAISRGTDKSYEQYF	TGTGCCATCAGTCGCGGGACGGATAAGTCCTACGAGCAGTACTTC	TRBV10-3	.	.	TRBJ2-7
CASSVSGETQYF	TGTGCCAGCAGTGTTTCCGGGGAGACCCAGTACTTC	TRBV2	.	.	TRBJ2-5
CASSEEAQGNTEAFF	TGTGCCAGCAGTGAAGAGGCACAGGGGAACACTGAAGCTTTCTTT	TRBV6-1	.	.	TRBJ1-1
CASSYGQGLGTEAFF	TGCGCCAGCAGCTATGGACAGGGCCTAGGGACTGAAGCTTTCTTT	TRBV5-1	.	TRBD1	TRBJ1-1
CASSVGQGIVNEQFF	TGTGCCAGCAGCGTCGGACAGGGGATAGTTAATGAGCAGTTCTTC	TRBV9	.	TRBD1	TRBJ2-1
CASSQVGGVNTGELFF	TGCGCCAGCAGCCAAGTTGGGGGGGTGAACACCGGGGAGCTGTTTTTT	TRBV4-1	.	TRBD2	TRBJ2-2
CASSKTGGSYNSPLHF	TGTGCCAGCAGCAAGACAGGGGGGTCCTATAATTCACCCCTCCACTTT	TRBV7-9	.	TRBD1	TRBJ1-6
CASSAFGMPLHF	TGTGCCAGCAGCGCTTTTGGCATGCCCCTCCACTTT	TRBV9	.	.	TRBJ1-6
CASSPDTTSTDTQYF	TGTGCCAGCTCACCGGACACAACTAGCACAGATACGCAGTATTTT	TRBV18	.	.	TRBJ2-3
CASSYKTGPLHF	TGTGCCAGCAGTTACAAAACGGGGCCCCTCCACTTT	TRBV6-5	.	.	TRBJ1-6
CASSPGLGSTYEQYF	TGTGCCAGCAGCCCGGGACTAGGCTCAACCTACGAGCAGTACTTC	TRBV7-2	.	TRBD2	TRBJ2-7
CASSPPGRPEEPLHF	TGTGCCAGCAGCCCGCCGGGGAGACCTGAGGAACCCCTCCACTTT	TRBV7-8	.	.	TRBJ1-6
CASSSTSEGANEKLFF	TGCGCCAGCAGCTCTACCAGCGAGGGGGCTAATGAAAAACTGTTTTTT	TRBV5-1	.	.	TRBJ1-4
CASSVEGRLEAFF	TGTGCCAGCAGTGTAGAAGGGAGGTTGGAAGCTTTCTTT	TRBV2	.	.	TRBJ1-1
CASSEQTSGLIREQFF	TGTGCCAGCAGCGAACAGACTAGCGGGCTAATAAGGGAGCAGTTCTTC	TRBV11-2	few	TRBD2	TRBJ2-1